Listed below are T cell receptor beta chains from one sample, sequenced in a study of cytomegalovirus exposure and HLA in healthy donors. The repertoire was sequenced with immunoSEQ multiplex PCR; TCRdb's copy has only in-frame clones and lacks some. The sample includes roughly 120,000 clones, 85% to 95% of them seen just once. Sequencing was carried out using PBMCs. All receptors derive from a woman aged 18-29 years in good health and CMV-seronegative. CDR3s include the opening cysteine and the closing phenylalanine or tryptophan. Each record gives: clone size, J gene, V gene, D gene, CDR3 DNA, CDR3 protein. A D gene is named only where the DNA matches it firmly. Size is stated for part of the rows, as once, few or many counts, or as a class when the clone is expanded.

>.|TRBJ1-2|TRBV2|TRBD1
TGTGCCAGCGGGGGACAGGGGGTCTATGGCTACACCTTC
CASGGQGVYGYTF
>.|TRBJ1-5|TRBV2|.
TGTGCCAGCAGTGAATTACCGGGGCAGCCCCAGCATTTT
CASSELPGQPQHF
>.|TRBJ2-3|TRBV28|TRBD2
TGTGCCAGCAGTTCGACCTGGGCGGGGGGAATCACAGATACGCAGTATTTT
CASSSTWAGGITDTQYF
>.|TRBJ1-4|TRBV5-6|.
TGTGCCAGCAGCTTGGCCGCCGGGGGAACTTGGGAAAAACTGTTTTTT
CASSLAAGGTWEKLFF
>many|TRBJ1-5|TRBV2|.
TGTGCCAGCAGTTTAGGGGGTATGAATCAGCCCCAGCATTTT
CASSLGGMNQPQHF
>few|TRBJ2-1|TRBV11-2|TRBD2
TGTGCCAGCAGCCGAACTAGCGGGAGAGGAAATGAGCAGTTCTTC
CASSRTSGRGNEQFF
>once|TRBJ1-2|TRBV9|.
TGTGCCAGCAGCGGGGGACACCTAACGGGCTATGGCTACACCTTC
CASSGGHLTGYGYTF
>.|TRBJ1-2|TRBV28|.
TGTGCCAGCAGGGCTCTACAGGCAATGGCTGGCTACACCTTC
CASRALQAMAGYTF
>.|TRBJ2-7|TRBV11-2|TRBD1
TGTGCCAGCAGCGGACAGGCGAACTACGAGCAGTACTTC
CASSGQANYEQYF
>.|TRBJ1-4|TRBV2|.
TGTGCCAGCAGTGTTAGTGACCCGGCGGTCGAAAAACTGTTTTTT
CASSVSDPAVEKLFF
>.|TRBJ2-3|TRBV5-4|TRBD1
TGTGCCAGCAGCTCTACAGGGGGAGCCGATACGCAGTATTTT
CASSSTGGADTQYF
>.|TRBJ2-6|TRBV5-5|.
TGTGCCAGCAGGACAGGCCCCTCTGGGGCCAACGTCCTGACTTTC
CASRTGPSGANVLTF
>.|TRBJ1-5|TRBV19|.
TGTGCCAGTAGTATACCTCGGGAGCCTTATAGCAATCAGCCCCAGCATTTT
CASSIPREPYSNQPQHF
>.|TRBJ2-5|TRBV6-5|TRBD1
TGTGCCAGCAGTTGGGACAGGGCGATTCCCCAAGAGACCCAGTACTTC
CASSWDRAIPQETQYF
>.|TRBJ1-2|TRBV27|.
TGTGCCAGCAGTTTCAACGGGAGGGGCTACACCTTC
CASSFNGRGYTF
>.|TRBJ2-1|TRBV2|TRBD2
TGTGCCAGCACGGCGGGAGACAATGAGCAGTTCTTC
CASTAGDNEQFF
>.|TRBJ2-7|TRBV4-1|.
TGCGCCAGCAGCCAAGCCGTTGGGGGGATGAAGTACGAGCAGTACTTC
CASSQAVGGMKYEQYF
>.|TRBJ2-7|TRBV28|.
TGTGCCAGCAGTCCACGCGGGTACTCCTACGAGCAGTACTTC
CASSPRGYSYEQYF
>.|TRBJ1-4|TRBV30|TRBD1
TGTGCCTGGAGGCGACAGGGGAATGAAAAACTGTTTTTT
CAWRRQGNEKLFF
>.|TRBJ2-1|TRBV9|.
TGTGCCAGCAGCGCCCCTCCATTGGGGCTTATACACAATGAGCAGTTCTTC
CASSAPPLGLIHNEQFF
>.|TRBJ2-7|TRBV7-9|TRBD2
TGTGCCAGCAGCTTAGGTGCGGGAGAGGTTTACGAGCAGTACTTC
CASSLGAGEVYEQYF
>.|TRBJ2-1|TRBV9|.
TGTGCCAGCAGCGTTCAGGGTTGGGATGAGCAGTTCTTC
CASSVQGWDEQFF
>.|TRBJ1-5|TRBV28|.
TGTGCCAGCAGTTTCGGGGGTTATAGCAATCAGCCCCAGCATTTT
CASSFGGYSNQPQHF
>.|TRBJ1-5|TRBV28|.
TGTGCCAGCAGTCTACGGGATGGCGGTCAGCCCCAGCATTTT
CASSLRDGGQPQHF
>.|TRBJ2-7|TRBV9|TRBD2
TGTGCCAGCAGCGGCACTAGCGGCGGCTCCTACGAGCAGTACTTC
CASSGTSGGSYEQYF
>.|TRBJ2-1|TRBV29-1|TRBD1
TGCAGCGTTGTGGTGATTGGGACAGGGACAAATGAGCAGTTCTTC
CSVVVIGTGTNEQFF
>.|TRBJ2-1|TRBV5-4|TRBD2
TGTGCCAGCAGGCCCACTAGCGGGAACAATGAGCAGTTCTTC
CASRPTSGNNEQFF
>.|TRBJ2-7|TRBV2|TRBD2
TGTGCCAGCCGGTGGGGGGGGGAACTCTACGAGCAGTACTTC
CASRWGGELYEQYF
>.|TRBJ2-5|TRBV7-9|.
TGTGCCAGCAGCCCCTGGGAGAGGGTAGAGACCCAGTACTTC
CASSPWERVETQYF
>.|TRBJ1-5|TRBV27|.
TGTGCCAGCAGTTTACGGACAGATCAGCCCCAGCATTTT
CASSLRTDQPQHF
>.|TRBJ2-2|TRBV9|TRBD2
TGTGCCAGCAGCGTAGCTGCTAGCGGGAGCCTTAGCACCGGGGAGCTGTTTTTT
CASSVAASGSLSTGELFF
>.|TRBJ1-5|TRBV9|.
TGTGCCAGCAGTCGGGGGGGCTATAGCAATCAGCCCCAGCATTTT
CASSRGGYSNQPQHF
>.|TRBJ2-1|TRBV28|.
TGTGCCAGCCAAAACTGGGCCGCCTACAATGAGCAGTTCTTC
CASQNWAAYNEQFF
>.|TRBJ2-2|TRBV7-3|.
TGTGCCAGCAGCCCCCCCGGCGGGGAGGACGGGGAGCTGTTTTTT
CASSPPGGEDGELFF
>.|TRBJ2-6|TRBV5-4|TRBD1
TGTGCCAGCAGCTTTTACAGGGGGCTCTCCGGGGCCAACGTCCTGACTTTC
CASSFYRGLSGANVLTF
>.|TRBJ1-2|TRBV21-1|.
TGTGCCAGCAGCAAAGCGCCAGTAATAGGCTACACCTTC
CASSKAPVIGYTF
>.|TRBJ1-5|TRBV7-2|.
TGTGCCAGCAGCTTAACAGCCTATCAGCCCCAGCATTTT
CASSLTAYQPQHF
>.|TRBJ2-5|TRBV4-1|TRBD2
TGCGCCAGCAGCCAAGAAACGGGAGGGTCGGAGACCCAGTACTTC
CASSQETGGSETQYF
>.|TRBJ2-7|TRBV7-9|TRBD1
TGTGCCAGCAGCCCCTTTTGGGACAGGGGGCTTGAGCAGTACTTC
CASSPFWDRGLEQYF
>.|TRBJ2-3|TRBV6-1|TRBD2
TGTGCCAGCAGTGGGAAACTAGCGGGAGACCCAGATACGCAGTATTTT
CASSGKLAGDPDTQYF